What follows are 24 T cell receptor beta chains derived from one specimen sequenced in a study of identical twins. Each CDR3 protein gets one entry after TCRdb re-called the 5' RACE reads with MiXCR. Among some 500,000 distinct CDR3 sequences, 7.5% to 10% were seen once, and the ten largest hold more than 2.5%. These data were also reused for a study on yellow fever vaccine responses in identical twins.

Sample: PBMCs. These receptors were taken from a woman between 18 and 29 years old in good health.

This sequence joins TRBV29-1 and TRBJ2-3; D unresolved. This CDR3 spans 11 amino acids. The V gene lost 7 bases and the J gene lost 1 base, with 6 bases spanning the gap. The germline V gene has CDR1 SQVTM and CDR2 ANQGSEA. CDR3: CSAGRTDTQYF. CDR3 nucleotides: TGCAGCGCCGGACGCACAGATACGCAGTATTTT.

CDR3 sequence reads: CASSSGSYTGTEAFF. CDR3 coding DNA: TGTGCCAGCAGCTCGGGCTCCTACACCGGCACTGAAGCTTTCTTT. This sequence joins TRBV13 and TRBJ1-1; no clear D gene. The CDR3 covers 15 residues. V was pared by 4 bases and J by 4 bases, with 16 bases between. Germline values: CDR1 PRHDT, CDR2 FYEKMQ (reference sequence).

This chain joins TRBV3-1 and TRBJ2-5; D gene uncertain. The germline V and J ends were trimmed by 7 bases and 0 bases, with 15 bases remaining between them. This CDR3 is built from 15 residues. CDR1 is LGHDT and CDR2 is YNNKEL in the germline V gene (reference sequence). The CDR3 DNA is TGTGCCAGCACCGGTCGGGCTTTGTACCAAGAGACCCAGTACTTC. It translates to CASTGRALYQETQYF.

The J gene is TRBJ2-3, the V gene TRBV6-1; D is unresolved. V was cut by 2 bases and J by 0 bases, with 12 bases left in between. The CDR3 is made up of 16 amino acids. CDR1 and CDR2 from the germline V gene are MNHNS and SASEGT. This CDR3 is CASSEIADASTDTQYF. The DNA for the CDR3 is TGTGCCAGCAGTGAAATAGCCGATGCTAGCACAGATACGCAGTATTTT.

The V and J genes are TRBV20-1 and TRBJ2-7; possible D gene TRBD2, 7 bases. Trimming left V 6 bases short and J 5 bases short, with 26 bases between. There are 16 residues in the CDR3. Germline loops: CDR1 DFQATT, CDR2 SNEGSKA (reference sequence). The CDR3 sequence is CSARSSTGRDSDEQYF. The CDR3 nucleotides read TGCAGTGCCCGGTCATCCACAGGGAGGGATTCCGACGAGCAGTACTTC.

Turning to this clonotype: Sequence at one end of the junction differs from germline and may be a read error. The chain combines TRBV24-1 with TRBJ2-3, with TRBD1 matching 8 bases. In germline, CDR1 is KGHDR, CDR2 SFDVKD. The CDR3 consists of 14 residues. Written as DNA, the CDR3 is TGTGCCACCGGTGATGGGACAGGTCCAGATACGCAGTATTTT. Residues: CATGDGTGPDTQYF.

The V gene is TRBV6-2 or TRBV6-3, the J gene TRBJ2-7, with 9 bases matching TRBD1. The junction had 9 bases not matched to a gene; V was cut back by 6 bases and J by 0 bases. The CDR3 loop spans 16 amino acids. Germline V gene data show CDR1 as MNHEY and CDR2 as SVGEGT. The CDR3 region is CASSLGTGKSSYEQYF. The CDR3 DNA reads TGTGCCAGCAGCCTCGGGACAGGGAAGAGCTCCTACGAGCAGTACTTC.

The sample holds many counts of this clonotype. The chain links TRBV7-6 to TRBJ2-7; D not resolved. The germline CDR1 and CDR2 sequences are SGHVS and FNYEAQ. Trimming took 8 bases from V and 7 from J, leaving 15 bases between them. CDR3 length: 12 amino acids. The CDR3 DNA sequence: TGTGCCAGCTCTCGGAGCAACCGGGAGCAGTACTTC. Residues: CASSRSNREQYF.

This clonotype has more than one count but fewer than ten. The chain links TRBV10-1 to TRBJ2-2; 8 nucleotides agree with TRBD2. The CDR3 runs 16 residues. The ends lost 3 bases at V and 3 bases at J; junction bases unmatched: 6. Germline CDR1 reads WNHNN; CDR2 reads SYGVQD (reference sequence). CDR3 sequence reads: CASSDLTSGYTGELFF. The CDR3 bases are TGCGCCAGCAGTGACTTAACTAGCGGTTACACCGGGGAGCTGTTTTTT.

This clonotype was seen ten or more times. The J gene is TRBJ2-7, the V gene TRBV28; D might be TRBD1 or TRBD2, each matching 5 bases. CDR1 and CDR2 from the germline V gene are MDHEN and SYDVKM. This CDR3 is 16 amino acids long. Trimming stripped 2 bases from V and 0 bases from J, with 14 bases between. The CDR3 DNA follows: TGTGCCAGCAGTTTACTCGGGACGACGATCTCCTACGAGCAGTACTTC. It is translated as CASSLLGTTISYEQYF.

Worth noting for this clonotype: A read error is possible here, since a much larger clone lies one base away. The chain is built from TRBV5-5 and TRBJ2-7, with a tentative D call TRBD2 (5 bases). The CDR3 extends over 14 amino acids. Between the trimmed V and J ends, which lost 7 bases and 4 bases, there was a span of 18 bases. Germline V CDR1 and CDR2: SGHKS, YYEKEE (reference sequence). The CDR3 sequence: CASPSGSGSYEQYF. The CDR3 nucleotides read TGTGCCAGCCCATCGGGGTCAGGTTCGTACGAGCAGTACTTC.

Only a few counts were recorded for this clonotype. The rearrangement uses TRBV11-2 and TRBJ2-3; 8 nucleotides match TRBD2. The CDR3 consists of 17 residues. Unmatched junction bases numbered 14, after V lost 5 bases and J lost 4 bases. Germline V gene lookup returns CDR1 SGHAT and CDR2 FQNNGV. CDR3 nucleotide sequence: TGTGCCAGCAGCCCCCGACTAGCGCCCACAACGGCAGATACGCAGTATTTT. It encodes CASSPRLAPTTADTQYF.

The CDR3 nucleotides read TGCAGTGCTAGGTCGCCTTACAATAATGAAAAACTGTTTTTT. Translation gives CSARSPYNNEKLFF. The V and J genes are TRBV20-1 and TRBJ1-4, with unresolved D. This CDR3 comprises 14 residues. The V gene's germline CDR1 is DFQATT and CDR2 SNEGSKA (reference sequence). The V and J ends lost 3 bases and 4 bases respectively, with 12 bases between them.

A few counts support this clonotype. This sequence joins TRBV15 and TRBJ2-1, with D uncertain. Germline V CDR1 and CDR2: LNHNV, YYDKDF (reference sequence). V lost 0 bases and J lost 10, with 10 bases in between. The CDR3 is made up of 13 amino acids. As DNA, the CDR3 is TGTGCCACCAGCAGAGATCCAGGCCAGGAGCAGTTCTTC. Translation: CATSRDPGQEQFF.

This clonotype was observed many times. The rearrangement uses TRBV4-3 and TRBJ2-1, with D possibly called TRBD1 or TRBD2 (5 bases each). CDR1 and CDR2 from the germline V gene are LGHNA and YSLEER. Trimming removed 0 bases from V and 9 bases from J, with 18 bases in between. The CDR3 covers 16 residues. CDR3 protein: CASSQDTPQGLAEQFF. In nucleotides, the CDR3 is TGCGCCAGCAGCCAAGATACTCCGCAGGGCCTAGCTGAGCAGTTCTTC.

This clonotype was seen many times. The chain's CDR3 is CASSLVQGTSSYNSPLHF. The CDR3 coding sequence is TGTGCCAGCAGCTTAGTACAGGGGACGAGCTCCTATAATTCACCCCTCCACTTT. The genes are TRBV11-2 and TRBJ1-6, with 7 bases fitting TRBD1. The CDR3 length is 18 residues. CDR1 SGHAT and CDR2 FQNNGV come from the germline V gene. After removal of 1 base from V and 0 bases from J, the junction contained 6 bases not matched to a gene.

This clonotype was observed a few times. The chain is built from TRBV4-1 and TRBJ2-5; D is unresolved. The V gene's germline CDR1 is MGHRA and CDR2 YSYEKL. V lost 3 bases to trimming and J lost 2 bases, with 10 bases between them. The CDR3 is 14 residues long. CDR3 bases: TGCGCCAGCAGCCATGGTCAGCTACAAGAGACCCAGTACTTC. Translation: CASSHGQLQETQYF.

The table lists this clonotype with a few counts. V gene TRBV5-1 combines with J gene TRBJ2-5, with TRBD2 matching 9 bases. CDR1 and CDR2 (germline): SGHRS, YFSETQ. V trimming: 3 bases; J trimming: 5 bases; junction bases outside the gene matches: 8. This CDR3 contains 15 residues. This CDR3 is CASSYPGGGDETQYF. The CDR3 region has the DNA TGCGCCAGCAGCTACCCTGGCGGGGGGGATGAGACCCAGTACTTC.

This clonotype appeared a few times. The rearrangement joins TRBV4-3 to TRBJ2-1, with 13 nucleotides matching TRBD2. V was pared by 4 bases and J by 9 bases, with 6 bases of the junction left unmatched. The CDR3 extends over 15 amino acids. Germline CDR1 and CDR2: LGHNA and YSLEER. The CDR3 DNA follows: TGCGCCAGCAGCCCCGGGACTAGCGGGACGTTTGAGCAGTTCTTC. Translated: CASSPGTSGTFEQFF.

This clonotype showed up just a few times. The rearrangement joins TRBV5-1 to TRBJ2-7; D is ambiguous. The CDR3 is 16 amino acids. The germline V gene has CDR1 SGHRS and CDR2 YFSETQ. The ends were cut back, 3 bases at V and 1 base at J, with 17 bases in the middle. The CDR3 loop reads CASSSPRVGTSYEQYF. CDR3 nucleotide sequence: TGCGCCAGCAGCTCGCCTCGGGTGGGAACGTCCTACGAGCAGTACTTC.

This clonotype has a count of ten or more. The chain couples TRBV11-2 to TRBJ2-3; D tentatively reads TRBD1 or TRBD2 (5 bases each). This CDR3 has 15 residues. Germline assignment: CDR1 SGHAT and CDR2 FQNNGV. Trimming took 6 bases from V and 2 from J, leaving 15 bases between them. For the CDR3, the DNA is TGTGCCAGCAGTACCCAGGGACGAAACACAGATACGCAGTATTTT. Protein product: CASSTQGRNTDTQYF.

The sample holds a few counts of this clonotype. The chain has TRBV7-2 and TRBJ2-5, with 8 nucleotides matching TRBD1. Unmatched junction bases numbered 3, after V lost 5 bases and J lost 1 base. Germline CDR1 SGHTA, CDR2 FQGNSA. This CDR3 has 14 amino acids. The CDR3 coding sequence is TGTGCCAGCAGCGCGGACAGGGTCCAAGAGACCCAGTACTTC. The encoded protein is CASSADRVQETQYF.

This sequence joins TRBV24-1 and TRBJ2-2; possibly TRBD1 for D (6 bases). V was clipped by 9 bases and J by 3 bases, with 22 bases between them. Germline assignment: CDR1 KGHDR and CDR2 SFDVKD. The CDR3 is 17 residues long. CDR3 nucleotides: TGTGCCACCCTACGAGTGGTAAGACGGACAGACACCGGGGAGCTGTTTTTT. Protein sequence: CATLRVVRRTDTGELFF.

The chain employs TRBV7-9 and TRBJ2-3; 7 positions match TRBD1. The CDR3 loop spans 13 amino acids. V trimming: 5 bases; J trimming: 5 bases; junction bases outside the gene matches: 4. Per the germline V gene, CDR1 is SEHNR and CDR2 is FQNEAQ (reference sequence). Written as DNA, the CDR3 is TGTGCCAGCAGCCCCACAGGGGAAGATACGCAGTATTTT. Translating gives CASSPTGEDTQYF.